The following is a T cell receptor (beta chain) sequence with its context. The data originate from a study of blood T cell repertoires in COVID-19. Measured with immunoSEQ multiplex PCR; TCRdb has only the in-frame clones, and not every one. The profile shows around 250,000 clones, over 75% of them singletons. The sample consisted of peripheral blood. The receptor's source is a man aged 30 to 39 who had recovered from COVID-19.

The chain's CDR3 is CASSSGPGQGNNEQFF. CDR3 sequence (DNA): TGTGCCAGCAGCAGTGGTCCGGGACAGGGAAACAATGAGCAGTTCTTC. The chain uses TRBV5-4 and TRBJ2-1; the match to TRBD1 covers 9 bases. The CDR3 contains 16 residues. CDR1 and CDR2 from the germline V gene are SGHNT and YYREEE (reference sequence). V lost 4 bases and J lost 5; bases outside the gene matches: 10.